This is a list of T cell receptor beta chains from one sample in a study of blood T cell repertoires in COVID-19. Clones were read by immunoSEQ multiplex PCR, and TCRdb kept only the in-frame ones, dropping some. In the table there are approximately 140,000 clones, over 80% of which are singletons. The sequenced sample was peripheral blood. The source is a man in his forties or fifties with active or convalescent COVID-19. CDR3s include the opening cysteine and the closing phenylalanine or tryptophan. A D gene is named only where the DNA matches it firmly. Only some rows state a clone size, as once, few, many or a class for expanded clones.

>TRBJ2-3|.|.|TRBV6-6
CASGQTDTQYF
TGTGCCAGCGGGCAGACAGATACGCAGTATTTT
>TRBJ2-7|.|.|TRBV3-1/TRBV3-2
CASSDIAQPYEQYF
TGTGCCAGCAGCGATATAGCTCAACCCTACGAGCAGTACTTC
>TRBJ2-2|TRBD1|few|TRBV5-1
CASSGPRQGAGELFF
TGCGCCAGCAGCGGCCCACGACAGGGGGCCGGGGAGCTGTTTTTT
>TRBJ1-1|TRBD1|.|TRBV2
CASIRIRDRSGSNTEAFF
TGTGCCAGCATCAGAATCCGGGACAGGAGCGGTTCGAACACTGAAGCTTTCTTT
>TRBJ1-5|.|once|TRBV2
CASSEGRGQTQPQHF
TGTGCCAGCAGTGAAGGGAGGGGTCAGACTCAGCCCCAGCATTTT
>TRBJ1-5|TRBD1|.|TRBV6-6
CASSYGTGHSNQPQHF
TGTGCCAGCAGTTACGGGACAGGTCATAGCAATCAGCCCCAGCATTTT
>TRBJ1-3|.|.|TRBV6-5
CASSYSPSGNTIYF
TGTGCCAGCAGTTACAGCCCGTCGGGAAACACCATATATTTT
>TRBJ1-3|TRBD1|once|TRBV6-2/TRBV6-3
CASSARDRAGNTIYF
TGTGCCAGCAGCGCCCGGGACAGGGCTGGAAACACCATATATTTT
>TRBJ2-2|.|.|TRBV6-6
CASSYSGVTGELFF
TGTGCCAGCAGTTACTCCGGGGTGACCGGGGAGCTGTTTTTT
>TRBJ2-6|.|.|TRBV19
CASRADGRVLTF
TGTGCCAGTAGGGCTGACGGGAGAGTCCTGACTTTC
>TRBJ2-7|TRBD1|.|TRBV30
CAGGQVEQYF
TGTGCCGGGGGACAGGTAGAGCAGTACTTC
>TRBJ2-1|TRBD1|.|TRBV30
CAWNPDRGSYNEQFF
TGTGCCTGGAATCCGGACAGGGGCTCCTACAATGAGCAGTTCTTC
>TRBJ2-7|.|.|TRBV18
CASANPVSEQYF
TGTGCCAGCGCGAATCCGGTAAGCGAGCAGTACTTC
>TRBJ2-1|TRBD2|.|TRBV3-1/TRBV3-2
CASSRQLAGGYNEQFF
TGTGCCAGCAGCCGACAATTAGCGGGGGGTTACAATGAGCAGTTCTTC
>TRBJ2-1|.|.|TRBV4-3
CASSQGFGDNEQFF
TGCGCCAGCAGCCAAGGGTTCGGAGACAATGAGCAGTTCTTC
>TRBJ2-4|TRBD1|.|TRBV18
CASSGRTGGASDIQYF
TGTGCCAGCTCAGGGAGGACAGGGGGCGCGTCAGACATTCAGTACTTC
>TRBJ1-3|.|once|TRBV12-2
CASRFTRTGVSGNTIYF
TGTGCAAGTCGCTTTACTCGGACAGGCGTCTCTGGAAACACCATATATTTT
>TRBJ2-3|TRBD1|.|TRBV19
CASRDRGISSTDTQYF
TGTGCCAGCCGCGACAGGGGTATTTCTAGCACAGATACGCAGTATTTT
>TRBJ2-1|.|.|TRBV19
CASSISSRDTNYNEQFF
TGTGCCAGTAGTATCTCTTCCCGGGACACCAACTACAATGAGCAGTTCTTC
>TRBJ2-2|.|.|TRBV7-9
CASSPFLGSSGELFF
TGTGCCAGCAGCCCTTTTTTGGGCAGTTCCGGGGAGCTGTTTTTT
>TRBJ2-5|.|.|TRBV5-1
CASSLRAGEETQYF
TGCGCCAGCAGCTTGCGGGCAGGGGAAGAGACCCAGTACTTC
>TRBJ1-1|.|.|TRBV18
CASSPLVGGDTEAFF
TGTGCCAGCTCACCGCTGGTAGGAGGGGACACTGAAGCTTTCTTT
>TRBJ1-1|.|.|TRBV19
CASSPYDRNTEAFF
TGTGCCAGTTCACCTTATGACAGGAACACTGAAGCTTTCTTT
>TRBJ1-2|TRBD1|.|TRBV15
CATSNPGQGNYGYTF
TGTGCCACCAGTAACCCGGGACAGGGGAACTATGGCTACACCTTC
>TRBJ1-5|.|once|TRBV19
CATGLVNQPQHF
TGTGCCACAGGACTGGTCAATCAGCCCCAGCATTTT
>TRBJ1-1|TRBD1|.|TRBV2
CASNMGQTNTEAFF
TGTGCCAGCAACATGGGACAGACGAACACTGAAGCTTTCTTT
>TRBJ1-2|.|.|TRBV14
CASSQDRVGYTF
TGTGCCAGCAGCCAAGATCGGGTCGGCTACACCTTC
>TRBJ2-4|.|.|TRBV7-2
CASSTGTTKNIQYF
TGTGCCAGCAGCACGGGTACTACCAAAAACATTCAGTACTTC
>TRBJ1-5|TRBD1|.|TRBV3-1/TRBV3-2
CASSQGGQGVGSNQPQHF
TGTGCCAGCAGCCAAGGGGGACAGGGGGTTGGTAGCAATCAGCCCCAGCATTTT
>TRBJ1-5|.|.|TRBV4-3
CASSQDIQTVNQPQHF
TGCGCCAGCAGCCAAGATATTCAGACAGTCAATCAGCCCCAGCATTTT
>TRBJ2-5|TRBD2|.|TRBV4-2
CASSQEGTSGLKTQYF
TGTGCCAGCAGCCAAGAAGGGACTAGCGGGTTGAAGACCCAGTACTTC